This T cell receptor beta chain was recorded in a study of technical replicates of blood from several donors (dated by TCRdb to 2016 to 2017). To note about this clone: Its antigen remains undetermined. No much larger clone exists at a distance of one base, and base qualities are not known.

The library was made by the immunoSEQ multiplex PCR assay. TCRdb mirrors the immuneACCESS table, restricted to in-frame sequences. Some clones are absent from its copies; in checked studies, under half trace to an unresolved V gene, and the reason for the others is unknown. Present in this sample are about 85,000 clones, about 94% of which were seen just once. Around 0.25% of the sample is held by the ten biggest clonotypes. The V and J ends are trimmed by 0 bases and 4 bases, leaving 8 bases between them. The CDR3, from cysteine to phenylalanine, totals 14 residues. Of the read, only the CDR3 DNA is kept; its 42 bases are in frame from base 1. Sequences SGHTA (CDR1) and FQGNSA (CDR2) are obtained from the germline V gene.

The sequence links TRBV7-2 to TRBJ2-3, with the D gene not clear enough to name. The sample comprised T cells isolated from PBMCs. This clonotype originated in a human donor in good health. The DNA is as follows: TGTGCCAGCAGCTTAGCTCTTAGTCCAGATACGCAGTATTTT. This sequence encodes CASSLALSPDTQYF.